This T cell receptor beta chain is from a study of blood T cell repertoires in COVID-19. In the study overall: T cells, B-cell-depleted T cells, or PBMCs provided the cDNA or gDNA that served as material.

Germline V gives CDR1 MRHNA, CDR2 SNTAGT. This CDR3 contains 14 residues. Trimming removed 5 bases from V and 8 bases from J, with 16 bases in between. Allocation to cohorts depended on clinical history reported by the participants. The method was immunoSEQ multiplex PCR; TCRdb's version includes in-frame clones alone and lacks a portion of them. The sample has approximately 350,000 clones; about four fifths are singletons. This clone was observed once. This clonotype originated in a woman aged 45-65 years who had recovered from COVID-19. This chain joins TRBV6-4 and TRBJ2-1; tentative D call: TRBD2 (5 bases). Sequenced material: PBMCs or T cells enriched from blood (not recorded which). Here the CDR3 reads CASSRNSGFDEQFF. CDR3 DNA sequence: TGTGCCAGCAGTCGTAACTCGGGGTTCGATGAGCAGTTCTTC.